This T cell receptor beta chain was found in a study of T cells in Graves' hyperthyroidism and ophthalmopathy. Study overall: Peripheral blood was collected at initial diagnosis, before any treatment.

This clonotype occurred many times. Its specificity is unknown. V shed 6 bases and J shed 0 bases, with 8 bases lying between them. The CDR3 has 13 residues. CDR1 is SGHTA and CDR2 is FQGTGA in the germline V gene. Clinical symptoms, serum thyroxine and TRAb, thyroid ultrasound and orbital computed tomography together formed the diagnostic basis. Amplification of TCR beta CDR3 regions was performed using RNA transcripts as template. First-round RT-PCR of the TCR CDR3 relied on the HTBI primer set. In TCRdb, the multiplex PCR reads were re-called with MiXCR into one record per CDR3 protein. The table shows 300,000 to 450,000 distinct CDR3 sequences, with 18% occurring only once. Study results and caveats: The model forecast ophthalmopathy, anticipating it by a median around 6.4 months before onset. Most thyroid clonotypes that were expanded above 0.001 also turned up in blood.

Sequenced material: blood. The chain combines TRBV7-3 with TRBJ1-1, with D unresolved. The sequence derives from a man between 18 and 29 years old with Graves' ophthalmopathy. The DNA of the CDR3 is TGTGCCAGCAGGGCAACAGTGAACACTGAAGCTTTCTTT. Translated, it gives CASRATVNTEAFF.